This TCR beta chain comes out of a study of T cells in Graves' hyperthyroidism and ophthalmopathy. Disease duration was under 3 months in the ophthalmopathy patients, who also had a Clinical Activity Score of at least 3 and a NOSPECS grade of at least 4. This clonotype was detected ten times or more. The CDR3 totals 14 residues. In germline, CDR1 is SGHRS, CDR2 YFSETQ. V lost 0 bases and J lost 1, with 7 bases in between. Amplification yielded TCR beta CDR3 regions, with RNA transcripts as the source. A set of HTBI primers served as the primers for a first-round RT-PCR of the TCR CDR3. TCRdb re-called the multiplex PCR reads through MiXCR, storing one row per CDR3 protein. This sample has fewer than 750,000 distinct CDR3 sequences; around 15% occur once, and the top ten carry 9.5% to 15%.

The chain combines TRBV5-1 with TRBJ1-1; D unresolved. The sample was blood. The receptor comes from a woman between 50 and 59 years old with Graves' ophthalmopathy. The CDR3 loop is CASSLETGNTEAFF. As DNA, the CDR3 is TGCGCCAGCAGCTTGGAGACCGGGAACACTGAAGCTTTCTTT.